The 15 T cell receptor beta chains given below trace back to one sample, sequenced in a study of cytomegalovirus exposure and HLA in healthy donors. TCRdb's table, derived via immunoSEQ multiplex PCR, lists solely in-frame clones and lacks some. Of fewer than 200,000 clones listed, roughly 85% are singletons. The sequenced sample was PBMCs. The source of these receptors is a man between 18 and 29 years old in good health and CMV-seropositive.

This clone was observed a single time. The rearrangement joins TRBV9 to TRBJ1-3, with TRBD1 as a possible D gene (6 bases). Trimming removed 0 bases at V and 4 bases at J, with 17 bases between. The CDR3 is 17 amino acids. Germline assignment: CDR1 SGDLS and CDR2 YYNGEE. The CDR3 nucleotides read TGTGCCAGCAGCGTAGAACAGGGTACATTTGCGGGAAACACCATATATTTT. It codes for CASSVEQGTFAGNTIYF. Variable domain in full (rest from reference TRBV9 and TRBJ1-3): DSGVTQTPKHLITATGQRVTLRCSPRSGDLSVYWYQQSLDQGLQFLIQYYNGEERAKGNILERFSAQQFPDLHSELNLSSLELGDSALYFCASSVEQGTFAGNTIYFGEGSWLTVV.

The V gene is TRBV27, the J gene TRBJ2-4; D might be TRBD1 (5 bases). Germline lookup yields CDR1 MNHEY and CDR2 SMNVEV (reference sequence). This CDR3 has 16 residues. V lost 6 bases and J 0 bases, leaving 15 bases between the germline ends. This CDR3 reads CASSPGFSLAKNIQYF. The CDR3 DNA sequence: TGTGCCAGCAGCCCAGGGTTTTCTCTAGCCAAAAACATTCAGTACTTC.

To note about this clone: Other DNA sequences within the sample encode an identical CDR3. The chain combines TRBV27 with TRBJ2-1, with TRBD1 identical over 8 bases. Germline CDR1 reads MNHEY; CDR2 reads SMNVEV (reference sequence). The junction had 0 bases not matched to a gene; V was cut back by 2 bases and J by 0 bases. The CDR3 is made up of 15 amino acids. The DNA for the CDR3 is TGTGCCAGCAGTTTAGGGACAGGCTCCTACAATGAGCAGTTCTTC. It is translated as CASSLGTGSYNEQFF.

This sequence joins TRBV5-1 and TRBJ1-2; possibly TRBD1 for D (6 bases). Germline V CDR1 and CDR2: SGHRS, YFSETQ. V was shortened by 4 bases and J by 3 bases, with 13 bases between the two germline ends. The CDR3 loop spans 14 amino acids. The CDR3 protein is CASSKDRTDYGYTF. Here the CDR3 DNA reads TGCGCCAGCAGCAAAGACAGGACGGACTATGGCTACACCTTC.

The CDR3 sequence: CASSDPDSTEAFF. The CDR3 bases are TGTGCCAGCAGTGACCCGGACAGCACTGAAGCTTTCTTT. The rearrangement joins TRBV2 to TRBJ1-1; D perhaps matches TRBD1 (6 bases). CDR1 and CDR2 (germline): SNHLY, FYNNEI. The V gene lost 3 bases and the J gene lost 4 bases, with 9 bases spanning the gap. CDR3 size: 13 residues.

The DNA for the CDR3 is TGTGCCAGCAGTTTACCAAACACTGAAGCTTTCTTT. Its protein product is CASSLPNTEAFF. J is TRBJ1-1 and V is TRBV28; D remains ambiguous. Looked up from germline, CDR1 is MDHEN and CDR2 is SYDVKM. This CDR3 region has 12 residues. The V end was cut by 2 bases, the J end by 2 bases, with 3 bases between.

The chain has TRBV6-4 and TRBJ2-2; 10 bases are a match to TRBD2. Trimming took 8 bases from V and 3 from J; bases not matched to a gene: 9. CDR3 length equals 16 residues. Per the germline V gene, CDR1 is MRHNA and CDR2 is SNTAGT. This CDR3 reads CASSSLAGVDTGELFF. CDR3 DNA: TGTGCCAGCTCATCCCTAGCGGGAGTAGACACCGGGGAGCTGTTTTTT.

This rearrangement joins TRBV6-1 to TRBJ2-3, with D tentatively TRBD2 (5 bases). Trimming stripped 2 bases from V and 3 bases from J, with 12 bases between. The CDR3 is 15 amino acids. Germline V gene data show CDR1 as MNHNS and CDR2 as SASEGT. This chain's CDR3 is CASSELIGGTDTQYF. The CDR3, as DNA: TGTGCCAGCAGTGAATTAATAGGAGGTACAGATACGCAGTATTTT.

The rearrangement links TRBV11-2 to TRBJ2-5; tentative D call: TRBD2 (6 bases). The V gene lost 3 bases and the J gene lost 3 bases, with 14 bases spanning the gap. The CDR3 runs 15 residues. Germline CDR1 and CDR2: SGHAT and FQNNGV. Here the CDR3 reads CASSLEGVDEETQYF. DNA of the CDR3: TGTGCCAGCAGCTTGGAGGGAGTTGACGAAGAGACCCAGTACTTC.

This chain connects TRBV5-1 to TRBJ2-5; D uncertain. This CDR3 is built from 17 residues. Germline CDR1 is SGHRS and CDR2 is YFSETQ. V lost 3 bases and J lost 1, with 19 bases in between. The CDR3 region is CASSSPIGMPSQETQYF. DNA of the CDR3: TGCGCCAGCAGCTCCCCTATCGGTATGCCGAGCCAAGAGACCCAGTACTTC.

The chain combines TRBV6-6 with TRBJ2-7, with D tentatively TRBD1 (6 bases). Germline CDR1 is MNHNY and CDR2 is SVGAGI (reference sequence). V lost 6 bases, J lost 0 bases, and 18 bases lay in between. This CDR3 is built from 16 residues. CDR3 sequence reads: CASRASRDTSSYEQYF. The CDR3 coding sequence is TGTGCCAGCAGAGCTAGCAGGGACACTAGCTCCTACGAGCAGTACTTC.

The gene calls are TRBV6-1 and TRBJ1-2; TRBD1 matches at 7 bases. The CDR3 is 13 residues long. Germline values: CDR1 MNHNS, CDR2 SASEGT. J gave up 8 bases and V 6 bases, and 9 bases lay outside the gene matches. This CDR3 reads CASRQRGRRGYTF. The CDR3 DNA sequence: TGTGCCAGCAGACAGAGGGGGCGCCGGGGCTACACCTTC.

The gene calls are TRBV29-1 and TRBJ2-7; 8 bases match TRBD1. V trimming: 6 bases; J trimming: 3 bases; junction bases outside the gene matches: 7. The CDR3 loop spans 13 amino acids. Germline CDR1 reads SQVTM; CDR2 reads ANQGSEA. Here the CDR3 reads CSVGQGTDYEQYF. Here the CDR3 DNA reads TGCAGCGTAGGACAGGGTACGGACTACGAGCAGTACTTC.

The rearrangement links TRBV5-1 to TRBJ2-3, with D uncertain. The CDR3 is made up of 16 amino acids. Germline CDR1 SGHRS, CDR2 YFSETQ. V dropped 0 bases and J dropped 0 bases, with 11 bases sitting between them. The CDR3 nucleotides are TGCGCCAGCAGCTTGGGTGGGCGATCTAGCACAGATACGCAGTATTTT. It translates to CASSLGGRSSTDTQYF.

The genes are TRBV23-1 and TRBJ2-1; TRBD2 matches 9 bases. Being an ORF, TRBV23-1 has a function that is uncertain. V lost 1 base, J lost 3 bases, and 7 bases stayed unmatched. The CDR3 loop spans 17 amino acids. The CDR3 DNA reads as TGCGCCAGCAGTCAATGGGCGCGGGAGGGATGCTACAATGAGCAGTTCTTC. Translating gives CASSQWAREGCYNEQFF.